Listed below are T cell receptor beta chains from one sample, sequenced in a study of blood T cell repertoires in COVID-19. The assay was immunoSEQ multiplex PCR, and TCRdb's table has in-frame clones only and misses some. The repertoire holds about 150,000 clones, 88% seen once, with 2% to 3% in the top ten. The specimen sequenced was peripheral blood. These receptors came from a woman aged 65 to 85 with acute or convalescent COVID-19. The CDR3 runs from the conserved cysteine through the conserved F or W. Each record gives: D gene, J gene, V gene, clone size, CDR3 DNA, CDR3 protein. D genes are given only for firm matches. Clone size is not always given. Where it is, it says once, few, many or a class for expanded clones.

>NA|TRBJ2-3|TRBV28|NA
TGTGCCAGCAGTGGGGGGGGGCCGTCAGATACGCAGTATTTT
CASSGGGPSDTQYF
>TRBD1|TRBJ1-4|TRBV2|once
TGTGCCAGCAGAAACCGGGACAGGGCTTCTGAAAAACTGTTTTTT
CASRNRDRASEKLFF
>TRBD1|TRBJ1-1|TRBV7-2|NA
TGTGCCAGCAGCCAGCGGACAGGGGAGAACACTGAAGCTTTCTTT
CASSQRTGENTEAFF
>NA|TRBJ1-1|TRBV6-5|once
TGTGCCAGCAGGACAGTTATGAACACTGAAGCTTTCTTT
CASRTVMNTEAFF
>NA|TRBJ2-3|TRBV19|NA
TGTGCCAGTAGTATAGATGGCGGGGGCGGGGGAGATACGCAGTATTTT
CASSIDGGGGGDTQYF
>TRBD2|TRBJ2-3|TRBV13|NA
TGTGCCAGCAGCTCGTCGGTAGCGGGGGACGCAGATACGCAGTATTTT
CASSSSVAGDADTQYF
>NA|TRBJ1-2|TRBV19|NA
TGTGCCAGTAGTATGGGCTTTAGGGGCCCCCGGAAAGGCTACACCTTC
CASSMGFRGPRKGYTF
>TRBD2|TRBJ2-5|TRBV9|NA
TGTGCCAGCAGCGTAGATGGTAGCGGGGGACAACACCAAGAGACCCAGTACTTC
CASSVDGSGGQHQETQYF
>NA|TRBJ1-1|TRBV7-9|once
TGTGCCAGCAGGCACAGGGTGAACACTGAAGCTTTCTTT
CASRHRVNTEAFF
>NA|TRBJ1-1|TRBV21-1|NA
TGTGCCAGCAGCAAAGGTCAGGGGCCCCGTTTTATCACTGAAGCTTTCTTT
CASSKGQGPRFITEAFF
>NA|TRBJ1-5|TRBV10-3|NA
TGTGCCATCAGTGAGTCTGGCGGCCCGGGTCAGCCCCAGCATTTT
CAISESGGPGQPQHF
>TRBD1|TRBJ1-2|TRBV7-9|NA
TGTGCCAGCACAACCGTTCCGGGACAGGGGGCAATCTACTATGGCTACACCTTC
CASTTVPGQGAIYYGYTF
>TRBD1|TRBJ1-5|TRBV6-2/TRBV6-3|NA
TGTGCCAGCAGCCTGATACTTTCGGGACAGAGAATAAGCTATAGCAATCAGCCCCAGCATTTT
CASSLILSGQRISYSNQPQHF
>TRBD2|TRBJ2-5|TRBV7-2|NA
TGTGCCAGCAGCTTAGGACGACTAGCGGGGGACCCAGGGCCCCAGTACTTC
CASSLGRLAGDPGPQYF
>NA|TRBJ2-1|TRBV6-5|NA
TGTGCCAGCAGTCCATGGGGGGGGCGCTACAATGAGCAGTTCTTC
CASSPWGGRYNEQFF
>TRBD2|TRBJ2-1|TRBV4-3|NA
TGCGCCAGCAGCCAAGATTCCCCCCAACTAGCGGGGGGTAGGGGTGAGCAGTTCTTC
CASSQDSPQLAGGRGEQFF
>NA|TRBJ1-2|TRBV5-5|NA
TGTGCCAGCAGGATGTGGGAGGTCGGTGGCTACACCTTC
CASRMWEVGGYTF
>NA|TRBJ1-3|TRBV5-4|once
TGTGCCAGCAGCTTTGGGAGCTCTGGAAACACCATATATTTT
CASSFGSSGNTIYF
>TRBD2|TRBJ2-7|TRBV7-2|NA
TGTGCCAGCAGCTCCTACGGGGGGGCGTACGAGCAGTACTTC
CASSSYGGAYEQYF
>TRBD1|TRBJ1-5|TRBV27|once
TGTGCCAGCAGAGTTAACCCCGACAGGGGGAATCAGCCCCAGCATTTT
CASRVNPDRGNQPQHF
>NA|TRBJ1-5|TRBV28|once
TGTGCCAGCAGTTTGGGGGGGCCCAATCAGCCCCAGCATTTT
CASSLGGPNQPQHF
>TRBD1|TRBJ1-2|TRBV6-5|once
TGTGCCAGCAGAAAGACAGGGAGAAGTAACTTCTACACCTTC
CASRKTGRSNFYTF
>NA|TRBJ2-3|TRBV4-1|NA
TGCGCCAGCAGCCGAAGAACGGGGGGCACAGATACGCAGTATTTT
CASSRRTGGTDTQYF
>NA|TRBJ1-4|TRBV2|once
TGTGCCAGCCGAGTTAGCGGCGAAAAACTGTTTTTT
CASRVSGEKLFF
>NA|TRBJ1-1|TRBV3-1/TRBV3-2|NA
TGTGCCAGCAGCCAATGGGATCGGGGTGAAGCTTTCTTT
CASSQWDRGEAFF
>TRBD2|TRBJ2-3|TRBV4-2|NA
TGTGCCAGCAGCCCCGGACTAGGTACAGATACGCAGTATTTT
CASSPGLGTDTQYF
>NA|TRBJ1-2|TRBV5-1|NA
TGCGCCAGCAGCTTGAACCTGAAGGGGGGCTACACCTTC
CASSLNLKGGYTF
>TRBD1|TRBJ1-2|TRBV3-1/TRBV3-2|NA
TGTGCCAGCAGCCAAGTACACAGGGGGGGGTATGGCTACACCTTC
CASSQVHRGGYGYTF